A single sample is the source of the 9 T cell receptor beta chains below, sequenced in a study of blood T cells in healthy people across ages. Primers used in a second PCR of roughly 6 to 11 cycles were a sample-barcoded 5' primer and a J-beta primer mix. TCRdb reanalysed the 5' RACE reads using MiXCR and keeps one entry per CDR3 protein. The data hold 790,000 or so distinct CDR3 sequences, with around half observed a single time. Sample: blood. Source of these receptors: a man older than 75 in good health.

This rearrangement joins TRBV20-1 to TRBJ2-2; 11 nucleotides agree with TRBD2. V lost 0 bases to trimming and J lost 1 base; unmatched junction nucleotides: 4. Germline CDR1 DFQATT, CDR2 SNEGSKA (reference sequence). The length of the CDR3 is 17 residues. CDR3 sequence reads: CSARDVLAGGNTGELFF. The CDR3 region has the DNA TGCAGTGCTAGAGATGTGCTAGCGGGAGGGAACACCGGGGAGCTGTTTTTT.

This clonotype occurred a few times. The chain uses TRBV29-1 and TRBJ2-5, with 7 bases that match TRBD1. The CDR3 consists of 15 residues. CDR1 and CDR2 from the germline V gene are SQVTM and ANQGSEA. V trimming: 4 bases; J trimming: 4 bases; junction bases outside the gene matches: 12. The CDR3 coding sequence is TGCAGCGTTGCGAAAGACAGGGTTGGGGGAGAGACCCAGTACTTC. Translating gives CSVAKDRVGGETQYF.

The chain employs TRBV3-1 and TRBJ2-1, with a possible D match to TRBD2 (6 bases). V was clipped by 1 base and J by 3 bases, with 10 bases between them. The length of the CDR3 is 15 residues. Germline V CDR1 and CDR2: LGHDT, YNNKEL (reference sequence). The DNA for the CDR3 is TGTGCCAGCAGCCAAGCGGGAGACGTCTACAATGAGCAGTTCTTC. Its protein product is CASSQAGDVYNEQFF.

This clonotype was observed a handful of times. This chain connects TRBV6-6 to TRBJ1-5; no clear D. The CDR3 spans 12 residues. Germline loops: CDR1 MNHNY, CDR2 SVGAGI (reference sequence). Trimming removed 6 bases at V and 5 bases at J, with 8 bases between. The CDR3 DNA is TGTGCCAGCAGCGCCCTGGATCAGCCCCAGCATTTT. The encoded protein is CASSALDQPQHF.

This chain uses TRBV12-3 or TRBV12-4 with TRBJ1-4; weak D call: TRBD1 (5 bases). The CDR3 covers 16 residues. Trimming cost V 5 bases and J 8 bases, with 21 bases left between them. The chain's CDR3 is CASSPGDRSNLEKLFF. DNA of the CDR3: TGTGCCAGCAGTCCGGGGGACCGGTCCAACTTAGAAAAACTGTTTTTT.

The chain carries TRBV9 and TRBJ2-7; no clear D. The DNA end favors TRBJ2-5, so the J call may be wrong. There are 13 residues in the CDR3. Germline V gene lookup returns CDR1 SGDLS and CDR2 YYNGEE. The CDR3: CASSVVPRETQYF. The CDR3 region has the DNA TGTGCCAGCAGCGTAGTCCCCCGAGAGACCCAGTACTTC.

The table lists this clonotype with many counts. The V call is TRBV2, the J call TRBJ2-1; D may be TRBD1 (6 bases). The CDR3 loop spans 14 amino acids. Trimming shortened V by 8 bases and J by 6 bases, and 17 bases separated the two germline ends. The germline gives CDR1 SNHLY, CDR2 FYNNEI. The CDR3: CASSRGAGVNEQFF. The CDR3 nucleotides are TGTGCCAGCTCCCGAGGGGCAGGGGTCAATGAGCAGTTCTTC.

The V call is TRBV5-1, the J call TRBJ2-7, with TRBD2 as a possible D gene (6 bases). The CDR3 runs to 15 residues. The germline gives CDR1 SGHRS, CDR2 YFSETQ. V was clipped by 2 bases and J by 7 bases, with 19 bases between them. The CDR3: CASSFWDRESKEQYF. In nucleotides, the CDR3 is TGCGCCAGCAGCTTTTGGGACCGGGAGTCTAAAGAGCAGTACTTC.

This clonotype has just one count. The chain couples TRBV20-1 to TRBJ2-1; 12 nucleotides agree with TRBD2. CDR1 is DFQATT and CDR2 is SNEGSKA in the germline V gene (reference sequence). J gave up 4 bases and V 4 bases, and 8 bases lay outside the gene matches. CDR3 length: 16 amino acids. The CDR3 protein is CSAIAGLAGLYNEQFF. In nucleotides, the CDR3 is TGCAGTGCTATCGCGGGACTAGCGGGCCTGTACAATGAGCAGTTCTTC.